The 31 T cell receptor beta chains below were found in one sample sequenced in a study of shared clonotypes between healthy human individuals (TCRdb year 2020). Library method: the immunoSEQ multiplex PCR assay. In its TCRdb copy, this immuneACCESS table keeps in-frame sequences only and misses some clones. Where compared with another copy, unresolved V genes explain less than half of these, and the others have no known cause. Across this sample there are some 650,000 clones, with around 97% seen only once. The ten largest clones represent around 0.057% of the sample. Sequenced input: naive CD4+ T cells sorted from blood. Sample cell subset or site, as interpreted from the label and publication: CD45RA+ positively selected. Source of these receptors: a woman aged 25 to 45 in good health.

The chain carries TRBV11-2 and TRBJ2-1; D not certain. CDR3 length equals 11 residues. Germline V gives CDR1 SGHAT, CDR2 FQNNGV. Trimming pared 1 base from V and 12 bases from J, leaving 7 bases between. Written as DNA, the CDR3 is TGTGCCAGCAGCTTAGCACGGACGCAGTTCTTC. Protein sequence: CASSLARTQFF.

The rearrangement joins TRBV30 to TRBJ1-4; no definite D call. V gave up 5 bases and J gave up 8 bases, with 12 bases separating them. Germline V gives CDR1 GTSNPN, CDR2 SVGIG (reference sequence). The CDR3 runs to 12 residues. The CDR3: CAWAGNGEKLFF. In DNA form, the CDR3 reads TGTGCCTGGGCGGGCAACGGGGAAAAACTGTTTTTT. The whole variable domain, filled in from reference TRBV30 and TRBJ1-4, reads SQTIHQWPATLVQPVGSPLSLECTVEGTSNPNLYWYRQAAGRGLQLLFYSVGIGQISSEVPQNLSASRPQDRQFILSSKKLLLSDSGFYLCAWAGNGEKLFFGSGTQLSVL.

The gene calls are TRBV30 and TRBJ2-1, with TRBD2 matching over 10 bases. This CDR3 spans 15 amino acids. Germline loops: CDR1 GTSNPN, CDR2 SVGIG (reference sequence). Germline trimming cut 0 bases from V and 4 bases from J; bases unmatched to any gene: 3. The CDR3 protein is CAWSVTSGMYNEQFF. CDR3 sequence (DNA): TGTGCCTGGAGTGTAACTAGCGGGATGTACAATGAGCAGTTCTTC.

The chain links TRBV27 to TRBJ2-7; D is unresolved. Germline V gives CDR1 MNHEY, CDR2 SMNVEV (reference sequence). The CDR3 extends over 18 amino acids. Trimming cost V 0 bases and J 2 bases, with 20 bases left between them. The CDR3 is CASSLSRPGQSFTYEQYF. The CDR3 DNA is TGTGCCAGCAGTTTATCGCGGCCGGGCCAAAGTTTCACCTACGAGCAGTACTTC.

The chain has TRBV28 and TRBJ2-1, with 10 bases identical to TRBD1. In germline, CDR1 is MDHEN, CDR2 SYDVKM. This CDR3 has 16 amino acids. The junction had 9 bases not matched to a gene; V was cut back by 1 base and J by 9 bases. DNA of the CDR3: TGTGCCAGCAGTTTATCGGGACAGGGGATGGGTGGTGAGCAGTTCTTC. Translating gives CASSLSGQGMGGEQFF.

CDR3 bases: TGCGCCAGCAGCTTGGAGGGAGTTAGCCCAGATACGCAGTATTTT. Amino acid sequence: CASSLEGVSPDTQYF. The V call is TRBV5-1, the J call TRBJ2-3, with D tentatively TRBD2 (5 bases). Between the trimmed V and J ends, which lost 0 bases and 4 bases, there was a span of 12 bases. This CDR3 comprises 15 residues. Germline CDR1 SGHRS, CDR2 YFSETQ.

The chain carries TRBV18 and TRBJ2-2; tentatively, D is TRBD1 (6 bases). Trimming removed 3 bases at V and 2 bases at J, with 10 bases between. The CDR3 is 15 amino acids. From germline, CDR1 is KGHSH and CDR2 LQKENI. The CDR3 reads CASSPRTDNTGELFF. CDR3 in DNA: TGTGCCAGCTCACCTAGGACAGATAACACCGGGGAGCTGTTTTTT.

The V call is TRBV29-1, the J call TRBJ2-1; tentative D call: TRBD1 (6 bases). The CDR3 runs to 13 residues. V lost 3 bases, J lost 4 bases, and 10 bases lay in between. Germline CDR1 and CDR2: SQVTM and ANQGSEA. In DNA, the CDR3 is TGCAGCGTTGACAGGACAGAATACAATGAGCAGTTCTTC. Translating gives CSVDRTEYNEQFF.

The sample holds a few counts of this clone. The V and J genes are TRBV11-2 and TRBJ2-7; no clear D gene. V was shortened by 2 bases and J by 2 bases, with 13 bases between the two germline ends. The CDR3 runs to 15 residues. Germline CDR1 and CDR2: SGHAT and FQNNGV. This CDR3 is CASSLYVGGAYEQYF. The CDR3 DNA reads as TGTGCCAGCAGCTTATATGTAGGCGGAGCCTACGAGCAGTACTTC.

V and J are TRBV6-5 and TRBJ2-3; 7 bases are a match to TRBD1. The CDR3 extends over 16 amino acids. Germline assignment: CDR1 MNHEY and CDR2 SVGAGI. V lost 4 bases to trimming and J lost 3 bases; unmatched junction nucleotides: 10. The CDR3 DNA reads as TGTGCCAGCAGTTGGCCACAGGGGAAGTTTACAGATACGCAGTATTTT. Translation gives CASSWPQGKFTDTQYF.

For the CDR3, the DNA is TGTGCCTGGAGTGGTCAACCAAACGGGGAGCTGTTTTTT. Translation: CAWSGQPNGELFF. The J gene is TRBJ2-2, the V gene TRBV30, with D unresolved. Deletions cut 1 base from V and 7 bases from J, with 10 bases between. CDR1 GTSNPN and CDR2 SVGIG come from the germline V gene (reference sequence). This CDR3 region has 13 residues. Full variable domain (rest looked up from reference TRBV30 and TRBJ2-2): SQTIHQWPATLVQPVGSPLSLECTVEGTSNPNLYWYRQAAGRGLQLLFYSVGIGQISSEVPQNLSASRPQDRQFILSSKKLLLSDSGFYLCAWSGQPNGELFFGEGSRLTVL.

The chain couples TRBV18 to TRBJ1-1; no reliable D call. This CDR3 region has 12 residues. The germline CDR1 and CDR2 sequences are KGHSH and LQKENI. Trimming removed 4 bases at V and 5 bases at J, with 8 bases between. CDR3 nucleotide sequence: TGTGCCAGCTCACTGGGGAAAACTGAAGCTTTCTTT. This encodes CASSLGKTEAFF.

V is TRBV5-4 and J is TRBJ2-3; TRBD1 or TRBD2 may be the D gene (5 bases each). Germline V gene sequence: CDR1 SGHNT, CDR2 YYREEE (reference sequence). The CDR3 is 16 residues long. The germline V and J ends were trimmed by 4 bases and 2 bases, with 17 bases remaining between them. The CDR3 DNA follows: TGTGCCAGCAGCATAGGGACCGACGCTTACACAGATACGCAGTATTTT. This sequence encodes CASSIGTDAYTDTQYF. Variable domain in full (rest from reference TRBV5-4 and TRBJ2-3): ETGVTQSPTHLIKTRGQQVTLRCSSQSGHNTVSWYQQALGQGPQFIFQYYREEENGRGNFPPRFSGLQFPNYSSELNVNALELDDSALYLCASSIGTDAYTDTQYFGPGTRLTVL.

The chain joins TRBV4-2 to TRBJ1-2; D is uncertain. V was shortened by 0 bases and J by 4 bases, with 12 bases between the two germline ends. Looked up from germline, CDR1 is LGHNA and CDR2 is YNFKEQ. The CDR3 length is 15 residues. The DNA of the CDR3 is TGTGCCAGCAGCCAAGAGGGAGTTATTAGCTATGGCTACACCTTC. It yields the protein CASSQEGVISYGYTF.

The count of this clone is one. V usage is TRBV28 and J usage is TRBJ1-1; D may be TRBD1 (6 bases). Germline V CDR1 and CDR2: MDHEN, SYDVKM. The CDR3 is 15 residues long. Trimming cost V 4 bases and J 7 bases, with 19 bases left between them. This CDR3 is CASSSGAQGYFEAFF. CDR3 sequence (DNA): TGTGCCAGCAGTTCAGGAGCACAGGGCTACTTTGAAGCTTTCTTT.

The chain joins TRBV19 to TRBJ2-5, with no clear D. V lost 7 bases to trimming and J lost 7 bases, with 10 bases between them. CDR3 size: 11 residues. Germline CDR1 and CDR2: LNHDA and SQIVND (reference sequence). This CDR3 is CASTGPATQYF. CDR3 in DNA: TGTGCCAGTACCGGACCGGCGACCCAGTACTTC.

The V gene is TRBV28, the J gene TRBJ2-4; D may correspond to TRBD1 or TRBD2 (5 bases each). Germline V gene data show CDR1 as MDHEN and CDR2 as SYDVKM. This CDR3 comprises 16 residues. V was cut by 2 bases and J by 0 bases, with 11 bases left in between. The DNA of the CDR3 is TGTGCCAGCAGTTTAGCAGGGACCCTAGCCAAAAACATTCAGTACTTC. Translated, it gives CASSLAGTLAKNIQYF.

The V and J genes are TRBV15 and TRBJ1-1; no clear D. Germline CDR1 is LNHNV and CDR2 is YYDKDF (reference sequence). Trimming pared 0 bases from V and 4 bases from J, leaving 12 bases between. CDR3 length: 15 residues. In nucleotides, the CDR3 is TGTGCCACCAGCAGAGACCTCGGAGACGGCACTGAAGCTTTCTTT. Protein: CATSRDLGDGTEAFF.

The CDR3 region is CASSLERQGKGEQYF. CDR3 bases: TGCGCCAGCAGCTTGGAAAGGCAGGGCAAAGGGGAGCAGTACTTC. The rearrangement uses TRBV5-1 and TRBJ2-7; tentatively, D is TRBD1 (5 bases). From germline, CDR1 is SGHRS and CDR2 YFSETQ. The CDR3 runs to 15 residues. Trimming took 0 bases from V and 7 from J, leaving 17 bases between them.

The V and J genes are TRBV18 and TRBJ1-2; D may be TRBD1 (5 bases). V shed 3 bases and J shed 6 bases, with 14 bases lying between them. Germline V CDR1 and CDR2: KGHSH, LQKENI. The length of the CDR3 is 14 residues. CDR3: CASSPRGAPDGYTF. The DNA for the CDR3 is TGTGCCAGCTCACCGCGTGGGGCGCCGGATGGCTACACCTTC.

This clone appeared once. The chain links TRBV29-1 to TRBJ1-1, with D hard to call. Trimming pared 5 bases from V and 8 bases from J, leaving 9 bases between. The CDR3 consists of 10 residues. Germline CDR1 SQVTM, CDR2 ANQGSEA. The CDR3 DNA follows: TGCAGCGTTCGCCATGAGGAAGCTTTCTTT. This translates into CSVRHEEAFF.

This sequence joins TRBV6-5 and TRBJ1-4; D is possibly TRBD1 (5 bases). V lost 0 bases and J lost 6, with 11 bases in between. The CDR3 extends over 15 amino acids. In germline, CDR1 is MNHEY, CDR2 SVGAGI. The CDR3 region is CASSYSSGGHEKLFF. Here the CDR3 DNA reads TGTGCCAGCAGTTACTCGAGTGGGGGACATGAAAAACTGTTTTTT.

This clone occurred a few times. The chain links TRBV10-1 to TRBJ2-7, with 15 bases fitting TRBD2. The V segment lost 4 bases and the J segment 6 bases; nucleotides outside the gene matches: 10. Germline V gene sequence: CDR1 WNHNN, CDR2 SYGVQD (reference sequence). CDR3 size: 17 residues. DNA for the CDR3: TGCGCCAGCAGTGCCCTAAGGACTAGCGGGAGGGCCTCCGAGCAGTACTTC. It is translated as CASSALRTSGRASEQYF.

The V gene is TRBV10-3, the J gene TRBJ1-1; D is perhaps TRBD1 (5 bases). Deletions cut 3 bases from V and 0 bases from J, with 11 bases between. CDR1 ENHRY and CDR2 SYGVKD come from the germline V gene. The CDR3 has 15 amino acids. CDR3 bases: TGTGCCATCAGTGACTACAGGAAAATGAACACTGAAGCTTTCTTT. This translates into CAISDYRKMNTEAFF.

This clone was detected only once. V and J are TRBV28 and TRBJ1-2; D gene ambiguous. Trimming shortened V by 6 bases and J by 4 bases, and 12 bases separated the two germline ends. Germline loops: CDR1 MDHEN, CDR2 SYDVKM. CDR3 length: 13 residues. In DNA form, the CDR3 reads TGTGCCAGCAGGGAAAGGCTCTTCTATGGCTACACCTTC. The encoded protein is CASRERLFYGYTF.

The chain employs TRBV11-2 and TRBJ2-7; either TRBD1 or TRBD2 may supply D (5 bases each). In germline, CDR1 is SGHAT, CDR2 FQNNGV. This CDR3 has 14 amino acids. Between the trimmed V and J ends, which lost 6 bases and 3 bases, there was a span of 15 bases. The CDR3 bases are TGTGCCAGCAGATTTAACCGGGACCTCTACGAGCAGTACTTC. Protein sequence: CASRFNRDLYEQYF.

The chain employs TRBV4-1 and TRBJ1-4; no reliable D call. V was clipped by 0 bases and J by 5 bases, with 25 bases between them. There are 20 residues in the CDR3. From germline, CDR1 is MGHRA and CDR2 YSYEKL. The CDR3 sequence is CASSQDSSWVVSGKNEKLFF. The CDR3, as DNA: TGCGCCAGCAGCCAAGATTCGAGCTGGGTCGTTTCGGGGAAAAATGAAAAACTGTTTTTT.

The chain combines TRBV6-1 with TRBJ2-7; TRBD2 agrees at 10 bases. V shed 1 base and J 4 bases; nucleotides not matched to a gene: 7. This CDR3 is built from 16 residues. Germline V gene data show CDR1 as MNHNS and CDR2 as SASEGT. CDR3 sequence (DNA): TGTGCCAGCAGTGAAGAGTCGACTAGCGGGTTGTACGAGCAGTACTTC. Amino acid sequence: CASSEESTSGLYEQYF.

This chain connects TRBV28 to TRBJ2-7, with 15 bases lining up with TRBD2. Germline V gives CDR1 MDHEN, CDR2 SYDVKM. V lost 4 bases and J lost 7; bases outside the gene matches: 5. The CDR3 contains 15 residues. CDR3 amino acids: CASSSWTSGREEQYF. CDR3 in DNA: TGTGCCAGCAGTTCGTGGACTAGCGGGAGGGAAGAGCAGTACTTC.

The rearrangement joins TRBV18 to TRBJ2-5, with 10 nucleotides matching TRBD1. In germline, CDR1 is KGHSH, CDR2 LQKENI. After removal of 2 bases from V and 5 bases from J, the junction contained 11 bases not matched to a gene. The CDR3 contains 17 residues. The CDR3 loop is CASSPFPATGGPETQYF. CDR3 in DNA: TGTGCCAGCTCACCATTCCCTGCGACAGGGGGCCCTGAGACCCAGTACTTC.

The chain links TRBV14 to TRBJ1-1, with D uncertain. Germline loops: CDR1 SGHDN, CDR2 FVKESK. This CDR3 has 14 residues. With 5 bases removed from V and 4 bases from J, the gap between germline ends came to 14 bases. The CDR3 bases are TGTGCCAGCAGCATTCGATCGGGCGGCACTGAAGCTTTCTTT. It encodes CASSIRSGGTEAFF.